This paragraph reports one T cell receptor (beta chain). The sample comes from a study of cytomegalovirus exposure and HLA in healthy donors. CDR1 KGHSH and CDR2 LQKENI come from the germline V gene. V was pared by 0 bases and J by 5 bases, with 10 bases between. This CDR3 is built from 14 residues. Primers included in the PCR were 60 Vbeta and 13 Jbeta primers. Assay: immunoSEQ multiplex PCR; the TCRdb copy retains only in-frame clones and omits some. The sample shows 100,000 or so clones, 76% of them seen only once. This chain links TRBV18 with TRBJ1-1, with D unclear. The TCR sequence derives from a man aged 40-55 years in good health and CMV-seronegative. Material for sequencing was PBMCs. The CDR3 coding sequence is TGTGCCAGCTCACCACCGAGTTCCCGGACTGAAGCTTTCTTT. Encoded protein: CASSPPSSRTEAFF.